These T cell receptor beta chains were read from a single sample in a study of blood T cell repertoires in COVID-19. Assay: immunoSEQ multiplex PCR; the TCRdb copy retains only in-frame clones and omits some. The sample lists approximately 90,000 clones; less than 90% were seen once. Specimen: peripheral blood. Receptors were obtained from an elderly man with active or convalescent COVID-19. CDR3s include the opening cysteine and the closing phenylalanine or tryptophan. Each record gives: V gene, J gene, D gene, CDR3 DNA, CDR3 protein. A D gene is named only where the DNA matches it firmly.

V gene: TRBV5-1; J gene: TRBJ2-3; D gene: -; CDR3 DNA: TGCGCCAGCAGCGTCGGGGGAATGACAGATACGCAGTATTTT; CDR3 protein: CASSVGGMTDTQYF
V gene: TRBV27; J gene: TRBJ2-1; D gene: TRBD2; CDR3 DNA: TGTGCCAGCAGTTTCATGAGGCTAGCGGGAGTGGATGAGCAGTTCTTC; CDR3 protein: CASSFMRLAGVDEQFF
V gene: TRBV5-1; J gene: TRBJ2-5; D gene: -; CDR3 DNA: TGCGCCAGCAGCTTGGTGCTACCGGAGACCCAGTACTTC; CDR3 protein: CASSLVLPETQYF
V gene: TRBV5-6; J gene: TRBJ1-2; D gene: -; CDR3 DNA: TGTGCCAGCAGCTTGGTGGTGATACCGGATGGCTACACCTTC; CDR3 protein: CASSLVVIPDGYTF
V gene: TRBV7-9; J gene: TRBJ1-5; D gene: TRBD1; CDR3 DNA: TGTGCCAGCAGCCGTGGACAGGGGGCTAATCAGCCCCAGCATTTT; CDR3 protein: CASSRGQGANQPQHF
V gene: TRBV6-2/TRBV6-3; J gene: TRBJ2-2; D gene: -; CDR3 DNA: TGTGCCAGCAGTTACGGAACAGGGTCCGGGGAGCTGTTTTTT; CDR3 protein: CASSYGTGSGELFF
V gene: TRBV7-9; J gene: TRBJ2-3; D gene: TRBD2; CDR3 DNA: TGTGCCAGCAGCTCTAGCGGTGCAGATACGCAGTATTTT; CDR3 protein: CASSSSGADTQYF
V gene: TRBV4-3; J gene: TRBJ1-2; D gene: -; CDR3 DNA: TGCGCCAGCAGCCAAGATAGGGGTTTGAGTGGCTACACCTTC; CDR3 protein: CASSQDRGLSGYTF
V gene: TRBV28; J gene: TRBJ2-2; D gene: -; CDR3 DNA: TGTGCCAGCAGACCAGGCGACGCGAACACCGGGGAGCTGTTTTTT; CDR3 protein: CASRPGDANTGELFF
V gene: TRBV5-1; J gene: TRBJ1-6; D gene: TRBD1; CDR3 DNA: TGCGCCAGCAGCTTGGGGACAGGGGGGCATTCACCCCTCCACTTT; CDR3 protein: CASSLGTGGHSPLHF
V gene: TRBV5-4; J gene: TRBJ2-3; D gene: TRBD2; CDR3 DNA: TGTGCCAGCAGCTCGACTAGCCGAAGCACAGATACGCAGTATTTT; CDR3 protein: CASSSTSRSTDTQYF
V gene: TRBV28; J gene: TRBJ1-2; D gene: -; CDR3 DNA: TGTGCGTCCCGGGGTCCGAACTATGGCTACACCTTC; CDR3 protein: CASRGPNYGYTF
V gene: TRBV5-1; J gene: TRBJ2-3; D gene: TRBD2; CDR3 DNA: TGCGCCAGCAGCTTGGATGGTAGCGGGTACACAGATACGCAGTATTTT; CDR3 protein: CASSLDGSGYTDTQYF
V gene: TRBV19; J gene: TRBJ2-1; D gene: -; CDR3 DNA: TGTGCCAGTAGTAGCGGGTCATACAATGAGCAGTTCTTC; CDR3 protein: CASSSGSYNEQFF
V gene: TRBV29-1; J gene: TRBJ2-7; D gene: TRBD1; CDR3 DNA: TGCAGCGTCCAGGGACAGGGGAGAGAGCAGTACTTC; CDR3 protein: CSVQGQGREQYF